A single sample gave rise to the 13 T cell receptor beta chains below, sequenced in a study of T cells in Graves' hyperthyroidism and ophthalmopathy (dated by TCRdb to between 2018 and 2021). Libraries were constructed by multiplex PCR. These reads were obtained on an Illumina HiSeq 2000. Amplification of TCR beta CDR3 regions was carried out from RNA transcripts. For the first round of RT-PCR on the TCR CDR3, the HTBI primer set was used together with the Qiagen OneStep RT-PCR kit. TCRdb itself trimmed the public reads at Q25 with fastp, ran MiXCR and retained productive beta chains. Each record represents a unique CDR3 protein, reported with the most common genes and DNA among its rows. The sample table holds approximately 34,000 distinct CDR3 sequences, of which approximately 50% were seen once. Around a quarter of the sample is taken by the ten largest. Sample: blood. These TCRs come from a woman between 40 and 55 years old with Graves' ophthalmopathy.

The rearrangement links TRBV7-9 to TRBJ2-1, with unresolved D. The CDR3 runs 15 residues. CDR1 and CDR2 (germline): SEHNR, FQNEAQ (reference sequence). V was shortened by 8 bases and J by 6 bases, with 20 bases between the two germline ends. The CDR3: CASSLGVGISNEQFF. In nucleotides, the CDR3 is TGTGCCAGCTCACTTGGAGTAGGAATTTCCAATGAGCAGTTCTTC.

The chain uses TRBV11-2 and TRBJ2-6, with TRBD1 as a possible D gene (5 bases). V lost 5 bases to trimming and J lost 4 bases, with 18 bases between them. The CDR3 covers 17 residues. CDR1 is SGHAT, CDR2 FQNNGV, per germline. CDR3 amino acids: CASSPLVGPSGANVLTF. The CDR3 region has the DNA TGTGCCAGCAGCCCTCTTGTGGGGCCGTCCGGGGCCAACGTCCTGACTTTC.

Concerning this clonotype: One end of the junction varies from germline; a read error may be responsible. This chain joins TRBV7-3 and TRBJ2-1; possible D gene TRBD1, 6 bases. CDR1 SGHTA and CDR2 FQGTGA come from the germline V gene. This CDR3 has 14 amino acids. CDR3 bases: TGTGCCAGCAGCCCGGACAGTGTCTACAATGAGCAGATCTTC. This translates into CASSPDSVYNEQIF.

In this sample, this clonotype turned up many times. V is TRBV4-2 and J is TRBJ1-1; a weak D match, TRBD1 (6 bases). V shed 5 bases and J shed 6 bases, with 16 bases lying between them. Germline assignment: CDR1 LGHNA and CDR2 YNFKEQ. The CDR3 runs 14 residues. The CDR3 loop is CASSTRHRESEAFF. CDR3 sequence (DNA): TGTGCCAGCAGCACAAGGCACAGGGAATCTGAAGCTTTCTTT.

This clonotype was detected ten times or more. CDR3 bases: TGTGCCAGCAGCTTTTTCAATGAAAAACTGTTTTTT. Translated: CASSFFNEKLFF. The V gene is TRBV5-5, the J gene TRBJ1-4, with D unresolved. The V and J ends lost 2 bases and 5 bases respectively, with 4 bases between them. CDR3 size: 12 residues. From germline, CDR1 is SGHKS and CDR2 YYEKEE (reference sequence). The full variable domain, rest sourced from reference TRBV5-5 and TRBJ1-4, is DAGVTQSPTHLIKTRGQQVTLRCSPISGHKSVSWYQQVLGQGPQFIFQYYEKEERGRGNFPDRFSARQFPNYSSELNVNALLLGDSALYLCASSFFNEKLFFGSGTQLSVL.

The CDR3 sequence: CATSVAGGSYNEQFF. The CDR3 nucleotides are TGTGCCACCAGCGTAGCGGGGGGCTCCTACAATGAGCAGTTCTTC. V gene TRBV15 combines with J gene TRBJ2-1; 10 bases align to TRBD2. The CDR3 is 15 residues long. The germline gives CDR1 LNHNV, CDR2 YYDKDF (reference sequence). V dropped 5 bases and J dropped 0; count of bases not matched to a gene: 1.

This chain uses TRBV5-6 with TRBJ2-1; TRBD2 matches 11 bases. After removal of 1 base from V and 8 bases from J, the junction contained 5 bases not matched to a gene. The CDR3 has 15 amino acids. CDR1 SGHDT and CDR2 YYEEEE come from the germline V gene. The CDR3 loop is CASSLLAGGRYEQFF. CDR3 DNA sequence: TGTGCCAGCAGCTTGCTAGCGGGAGGAAGGTATGAGCAGTTCTTC.

Concerning this clonotype: This may come from a read error, since a much larger clone is one base off. The chain employs TRBV11-2 and TRBJ1-5; no firm D call. Trimming shortened V by 8 bases and J by 3 bases, and 11 bases separated the two germline ends. CDR3 length: 13 amino acids. CDR1 SGHAT and CDR2 FQNNGV come from the germline V gene. CDR3 region: CASARDFNQPQHF. In DNA, the CDR3 is TGTGCCAGCGCGAGAGATTTCAATCAGCCCCAGCATTTT.

This sequence joins TRBV2 and TRBJ2-7; TRBD2 agrees at 13 bases. There are 15 residues in the CDR3. Germline V CDR1 and CDR2: SNHLY, FYNNEI. V was pared by 0 bases and J by 5 bases, with 1 base of the junction left unmatched. The CDR3 coding sequence is TGTGCCAGCAGTGAAGCGGGACTAGCGGGGAACGAGCAGTACTTC. Encoded protein: CASSEAGLAGNEQYF.

This clonotype was recorded many times. V gene TRBV11-2 combines with J gene TRBJ1-4; TRBD1 might be the D (6 bases). Germline CDR1 is SGHAT and CDR2 is FQNNGV. The length of the CDR3 is 14 residues. Trimming cost V 6 bases and J 5 bases, with 13 bases left between them. Written as DNA, the CDR3 is TGTGCCAGCAGAAATCAACAGGGAAATGAAAAACTGTTTTTT. It specifies CASRNQQGNEKLFF. Full variable domain (remainder filled in from reference TRBV11-2 and TRBJ1-4): EAGVAQSPRYKIIEKRQSVAFWCNPISGHATLYWYQQILGQGPKLLIQFQNNGVVDDSQLPKDRFSAERLKGVDSTLKIQPAKLEDSAVYLCASRNQQGNEKLFFGSGTQLSVL.

The chain joins TRBV29-1 to TRBJ2-7; maybe TRBD1 (5 bases). The CDR3 contains 12 residues. Germline CDR1 is SQVTM and CDR2 is ANQGSEA. Trimming stripped 7 bases from V and 3 bases from J, with 13 bases between. The chain's CDR3 is CSASWGNYEQYF. CDR3 DNA sequence: TGCAGCGCTTCGTGGGGCAACTACGAGCAGTACTTC.

This clonotype was observed at least ten times. This rearrangement joins TRBV6-1 to TRBJ2-5, with unresolved D. Germline CDR1 is MNHNS and CDR2 is SASEGT. The V and J ends lost 8 bases and 5 bases respectively, with 12 bases between them. The length of the CDR3 is 12 residues. CDR3: CASGLSGETQYF. The CDR3 nucleotides read TGTGCCAGCGGCCTCTCCGGGGAGACCCAGTACTTC.

This clonotype was picked up many times. The chain employs TRBV5-1 and TRBJ2-1; unclear D gene. CDR1 and CDR2 from the germline V gene are SGHRS and YFSETQ. V lost 0 bases and J lost 3, with 7 bases in between. This CDR3 region has 14 residues. CDR3 bases: TGCGCCAGCAGCTTGGGGCGGCTCTACAATGAGCAGTTCTTC. The encoded protein is CASSLGRLYNEQFF.